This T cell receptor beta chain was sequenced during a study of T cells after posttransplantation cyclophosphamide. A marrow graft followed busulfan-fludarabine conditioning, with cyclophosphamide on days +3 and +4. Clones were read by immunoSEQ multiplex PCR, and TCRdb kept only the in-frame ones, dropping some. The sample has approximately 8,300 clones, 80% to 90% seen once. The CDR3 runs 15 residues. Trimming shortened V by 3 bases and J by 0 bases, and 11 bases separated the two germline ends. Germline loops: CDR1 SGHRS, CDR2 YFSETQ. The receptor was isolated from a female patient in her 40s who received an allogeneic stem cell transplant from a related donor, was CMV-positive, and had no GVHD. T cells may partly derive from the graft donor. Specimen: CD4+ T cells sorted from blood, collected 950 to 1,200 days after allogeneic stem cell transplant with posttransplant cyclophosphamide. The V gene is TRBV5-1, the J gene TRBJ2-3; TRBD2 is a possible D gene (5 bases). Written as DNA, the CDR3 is TGCGCCAGCAGCTCACAGAGGGCGAGCACAGATACGCAGTATTTT. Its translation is CASSSQRASTDTQYF.